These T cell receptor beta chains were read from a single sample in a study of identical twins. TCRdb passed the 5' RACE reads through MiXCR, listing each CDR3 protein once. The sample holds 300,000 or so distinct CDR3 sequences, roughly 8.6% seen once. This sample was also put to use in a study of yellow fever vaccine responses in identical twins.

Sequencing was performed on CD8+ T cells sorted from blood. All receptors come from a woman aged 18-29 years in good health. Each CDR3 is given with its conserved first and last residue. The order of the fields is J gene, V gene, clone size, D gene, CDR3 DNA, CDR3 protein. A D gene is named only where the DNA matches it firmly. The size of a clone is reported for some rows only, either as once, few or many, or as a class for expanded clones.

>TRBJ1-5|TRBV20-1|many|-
TGCAGTGCTAGACTACAGGGAGCCCCCAATCAGCCCCAGCATTTT
CSARLQGAPNQPQHF
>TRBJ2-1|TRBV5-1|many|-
TGCGCCAGCAGCTTGGCTACAAATAGGAATGAGCAGTTCTTC
CASSLATNRNEQFF
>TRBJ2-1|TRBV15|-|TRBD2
TGTGCCACCAGCAGAGCCGGACTTAGCGGGACCGACTACAATGAGCAGTTCTTC
CATSRAGLSGTDYNEQFF
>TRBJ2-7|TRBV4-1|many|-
TGCGCCAGCAGCCAAGAAGGTCTACAGAGCTCCTACGAGCAGTACTTC
CASSQEGLQSSYEQYF
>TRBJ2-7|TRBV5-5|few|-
TGTGCCAGCAGCTCAGGGGGGGCCGCTTACGAGCAGTACTTC
CASSSGGAAYEQYF
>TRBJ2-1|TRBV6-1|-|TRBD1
TGTGCCAGCAGTGCCCGGACAGGGGTCCACAATGAGCAGTTCTTC
CASSARTGVHNEQFF
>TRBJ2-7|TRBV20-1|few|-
TGCAGTGCTAGGGGGGTGCACTACGAGCAGTACTTC
CSARGVHYEQYF
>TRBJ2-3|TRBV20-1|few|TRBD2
TGCAGTGCGCACCGACTAGCGGGGGACACAGATACGCAGTATTTT
CSAHRLAGDTDTQYF
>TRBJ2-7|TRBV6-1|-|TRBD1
TGTGCCAGCAGTGAACTTTGGTCCTGGACAGGGGTGTTGTACGAGCAGTACTTC
CASSELWSWTGVLYEQYF
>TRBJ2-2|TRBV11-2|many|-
TGTGCCAGCAGCTTAGATACAGGGATGTATGTTTGGACCGGGGAGCTGTTTTTT
CASSLDTGMYVWTGELFF
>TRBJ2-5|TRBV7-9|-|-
TGTGCCAGCAGCTTCTTCCAGTCGGGATATATAGGAGAGACCCAGTACTTC
CASSFFQSGYIGETQYF
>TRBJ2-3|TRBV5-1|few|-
TGCGCCAGCAGCTTGGAGGAGGGGAAGGTTGACCAGAGCACAGATACGCAGTATTTT
CASSLEEGKVDQSTDTQYF
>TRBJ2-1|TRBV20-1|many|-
TGCAGTGCTAGAGATAGTAGCGGATACTCCTACAATGAGCAGTTCTTC
CSARDSSGYSYNEQFF
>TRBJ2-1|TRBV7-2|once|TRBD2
TGTGCCAGCAGCACTACTAGCGGGAATAGCTACAATGAGCAGTTCTTC
CASSTTSGNSYNEQFF
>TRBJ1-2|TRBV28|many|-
TGTGCCAGCAGTTTATCCGCCGGGGGCGATGGCTACACCTTC
CASSLSAGGDGYTF
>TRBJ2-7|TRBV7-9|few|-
TGTGCCAGCAGCTACACGGTGGATAGCGAGCAGTACTTC
CASSYTVDSEQYF
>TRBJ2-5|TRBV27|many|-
TGTGCCAGCAGTTTATATGGCAGCCGAGAGACCCAGTACTTC
CASSLYGSRETQYF
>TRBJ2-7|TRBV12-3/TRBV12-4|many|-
TGTGCCAGCAGTGACGGCCCGGCAGGTTGGCAGTACTTC
CASSDGPAGWQYF
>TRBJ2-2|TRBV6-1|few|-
TGTGCCAGCGCGTGGGAGAGATACACCGGGGAGCTGTTTTTT
CASAWERYTGELFF